These 6 T cell receptor beta chains were sequenced from one sample in a study of blood T cell repertoires in COVID-19. Sequencing was performed with immunoSEQ multiplex PCR; in TCRdb, only in-frame clones are kept and a portion is missing. The sample includes about 200,000 clones, around 82% seen only once; the top ten take 5.5%. The material sequenced was peripheral blood. The receptors here all came from a woman in her 70s with acute or convalescent COVID-19.

The chain carries TRBV2 and TRBJ2-7; the match to TRBD1 covers 8 bases. CDR3 length: 17 amino acids. V trimming: 1 base; J trimming: 5 bases; junction bases outside the gene matches: 13. Looked up from germline, CDR1 is SNHLY and CDR2 is FYNNEI. The CDR3 nucleotides are TGTGCCAGCAGTGAAGAGGCAGGGGGCCTAGAATACCACGAGCAGTACTTC. It yields the protein CASSEEAGGLEYHEQYF.

This chain links TRBV11-2 with TRBJ1-5; D unresolved. Trimming removed 6 bases at V and 2 bases at J, with 8 bases between. CDR3 size: 13 residues. In germline, CDR1 is SGHAT, CDR2 FQNNGV. The CDR3 spells CASRLSGNQPQHF. For the CDR3, the DNA is TGTGCCAGCAGGCTTTCGGGCAATCAGCCCCAGCATTTT.

CDR3: CATSDFGQGAKNIQYF. The CDR3 region has the DNA TGTGCCACCAGTGATTTTGGCCAGGGGGCCAAAAACATTCAGTACTTC. The V call is TRBV24-1, the J call TRBJ2-4, with D possibly being TRBD1 (6 bases). V lost 1 base and J lost 1, with 10 bases in between. Looked up from germline, CDR1 is KGHDR and CDR2 is SFDVKD. The CDR3 spans 16 residues.

This chain uses TRBV19 with TRBJ2-5, with TRBD2 matching 11 bases. CDR1 is LNHDA and CDR2 is SQIVND in the germline V gene (reference sequence). With 3 bases clipped from V and 5 bases from J, the junction kept 8 bases outside the gene matches. The CDR3 covers 16 residues. CDR3 sequence reads: CASSIRTSGSWETQYF. The CDR3 nucleotides read TGTGCCAGTAGTATTAGAACTAGCGGGAGTTGGGAGACCCAGTACTTC.

The sample holds one count of this clone. The chain combines TRBV7-8 with TRBJ1-5; the D gene is possibly TRBD1 (6 bases). This CDR3 comprises 14 residues. CDR1 SGHVS and CDR2 FQNEAQ come from the germline V gene. The germline V and J ends were trimmed by 5 bases and 4 bases, with 12 bases remaining between them. The CDR3 DNA reads TGTGCCAGCAGCGTTGGGACACAAAATCAGCCCCAGCATTTT. It encodes CASSVGTQNQPQHF. Full variable domain (outside the CDR3, taken from reference TRBV7-8 and TRBJ1-5): GAGVSQSPRYKVAKRGQDVALRCDPISGHVSLFWYQQALGQGPEFLTYFQNEAQLDKSGLPSDRFFAERPEGSVSTLKIQRTQQEDSAVYLCASSVGTQNQPQHFGDGTRLSIL.

The V call is TRBV14, the J call TRBJ1-1; D is ambiguous. Per the germline V gene, CDR1 is SGHDN and CDR2 is FVKESK. V was pared by 1 base and J by 3 bases, with 15 bases between. The CDR3 runs 16 residues. The CDR3 nucleotides are TGTGCCAGCAGCCAAGTGAGTTTTCGGGGAGACACTGAAGCTTTCTTT. Its translation: CASSQVSFRGDTEAFF.